This TCR beta chain appears in the sequencing data of a study of neurological immune-mediated disorders. This clonotype has a count of ten or more. MiXCR, run by TCRdb on the 5' RACE reads, gives a single entry per CDR3 protein. The profile shows tens of thousands of distinct CDR3 sequences, approximately 4.6% of them singletons. The germline V gene encodes CDR1 LGHDT and CDR2 YNNKEL (reference sequence). V was pared by 0 bases and J by 3 bases, with 11 bases between. The CDR3 length is 15 residues. Time point denoted: longitudinal time-point 3. Stored at -80 C, 2 million PBMCs were the source of the unsorted libraries.

This clonotype was sampled from a woman aged 55-75 years with multiple sclerosis. J is TRBJ1-2 and V is TRBV3-1; no reliable D call. Sequenced sample: PBMCs. CDR3 coding DNA: TGTGCCAGCAGCCAAGACAGCAGGAACCACTATGGCTACACCTTC. It codes for CASSQDSRNHYGYTF.